A single count supports the clone carrying this TCR beta chain. This entry belongs to a study of blood T cell repertoires in COVID-19. Study background: The study drew acute and convalescent COVID-19 samples from the United States, Italy and Spain. The cDNA or gDNA used as material had been derived from T cells, B-cell-depleted T cells, or PBMCs.

Produced via immunoSEQ multiplex PCR; TCRdb's table is partial and in-frame only. The sample lists about 250,000 clones, about 89% seen once, with about 0.94% in the top ten. Trimming removed 6 bases from V and 0 bases from J, with 8 bases in between. This CDR3 is 13 amino acids long. Germline loops: CDR1 SGDLS, CDR2 YYNGEE. This clonotype was sampled from a woman in her 40s who had recovered from COVID-19. Sequencing was carried out using peripheral blood. The rearrangement joins TRBV9 to TRBJ2-3, with D uncertain. CDR3 in amino acids: CASTESSTDTQYF. In DNA form, the CDR3 reads TGTGCCAGCACCGAAAGCAGCACAGATACGCAGTATTTT.